This section outlines one TCR beta chain sequence together with its context. This may come from a read error, since a much larger clone is one base off. The sample originates from a study of T-cell reconstitution after alpha-beta-depleted transplantation in children. In germline, CDR1 is SGHNT, CDR2 YENEEA. There are 17 residues in the CDR3. Preparation of the TCRbeta library used unique molecular identifiers. One entry per CDR3 protein results from TCRdb running MiXCR on the PCR reads. Here the sample spans about 200,000 distinct CDR3 sequences, more than 12% being singletons. The chain has TRBV11-3 and TRBJ1-1; 7 positions agree with TRBD1. The specimen comprised PBMCs from the stem cell graft donor, sampled from the stem cell graft. The origin of this receptor is a human donor who donated a stem cell graft to a child with acute lymphoblastic leukemia. For the CDR3, the DNA is TGTACCAGCAGCTTACCCCCAGGGGGGCACCTTAACACTGAAGCTTTCTTT. This sequence encodes CTSSLPPGGHLNTEAFF.